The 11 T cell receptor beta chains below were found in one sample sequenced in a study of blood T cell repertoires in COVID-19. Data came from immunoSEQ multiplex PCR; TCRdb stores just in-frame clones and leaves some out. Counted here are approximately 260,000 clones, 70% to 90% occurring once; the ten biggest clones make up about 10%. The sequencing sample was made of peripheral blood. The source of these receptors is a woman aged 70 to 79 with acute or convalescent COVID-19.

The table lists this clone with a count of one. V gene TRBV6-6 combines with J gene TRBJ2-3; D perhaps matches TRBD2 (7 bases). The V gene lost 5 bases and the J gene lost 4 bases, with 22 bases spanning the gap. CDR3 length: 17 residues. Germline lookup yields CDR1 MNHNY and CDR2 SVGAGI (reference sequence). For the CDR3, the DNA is TGTGCCAGCAGTCCGTCCCTTGGGGGGGGCAAGCCAGATACGCAGTATTTT. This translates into CASSPSLGGGKPDTQYF.

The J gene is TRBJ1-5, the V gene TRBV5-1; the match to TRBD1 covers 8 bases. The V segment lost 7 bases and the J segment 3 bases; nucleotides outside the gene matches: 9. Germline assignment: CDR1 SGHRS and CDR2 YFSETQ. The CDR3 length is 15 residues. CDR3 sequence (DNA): TGCGCCAGCCGGCCAGAGACAGGGGACAATCAGCCCCAGCATTTT. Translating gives CASRPETGDNQPQHF.

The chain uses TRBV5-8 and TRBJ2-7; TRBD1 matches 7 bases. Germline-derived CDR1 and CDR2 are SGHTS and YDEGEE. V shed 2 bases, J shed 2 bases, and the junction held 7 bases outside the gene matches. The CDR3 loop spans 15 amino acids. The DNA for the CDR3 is TGTGCCAGCAGCTTATTAGGACAGGTGCCCTACGAGCAGTACTTC. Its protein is CASSLLGQVPYEQYF.

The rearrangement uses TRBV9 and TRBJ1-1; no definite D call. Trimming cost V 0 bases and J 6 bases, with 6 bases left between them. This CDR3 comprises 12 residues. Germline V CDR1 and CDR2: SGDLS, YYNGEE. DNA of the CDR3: TGTGCCAGCAGCGTAGCGGGGTCTGAAGCTTTCTTT. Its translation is CASSVAGSEAFF.

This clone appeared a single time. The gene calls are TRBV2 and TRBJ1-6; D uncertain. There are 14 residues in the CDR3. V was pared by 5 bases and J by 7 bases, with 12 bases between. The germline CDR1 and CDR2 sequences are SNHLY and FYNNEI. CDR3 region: CASSQDGRNSPLHF. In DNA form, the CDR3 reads TGTGCCAGCAGTCAGGACGGGAGGAATTCACCCCTCCACTTT. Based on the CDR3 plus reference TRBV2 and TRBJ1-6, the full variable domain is EPEVTQTPSHQVTQMGQEVILRCVPISNHLYFYWYRQILGQKVEFLVSFYNNEISEKSEIFDDQFSVERPDGSNFTLKIRSTKLEDSAMYFCASSQDGRNSPLHFGNGTRLTVT.

As DNA, the CDR3 is TGTGCCAGCAGCTTGGACAGCGTCAACACTGAAGCTTTCTTT. Protein: CASSLDSVNTEAFF. This sequence joins TRBV7-2 and TRBJ1-1; possibly TRBD1 for D (6 bases). CDR1 and CDR2 from the germline V gene are SGHTA and FQGNSA. V shed 3 bases and J shed 2 bases, with 10 bases lying between them. This CDR3 region has 14 residues.

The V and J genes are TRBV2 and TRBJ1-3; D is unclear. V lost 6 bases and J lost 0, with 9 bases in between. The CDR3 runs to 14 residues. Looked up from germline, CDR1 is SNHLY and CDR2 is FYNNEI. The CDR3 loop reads CASRQSSSGNTIYF. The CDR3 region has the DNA TGTGCCAGCAGACAGAGCTCCTCTGGAAACACCATATATTTT.

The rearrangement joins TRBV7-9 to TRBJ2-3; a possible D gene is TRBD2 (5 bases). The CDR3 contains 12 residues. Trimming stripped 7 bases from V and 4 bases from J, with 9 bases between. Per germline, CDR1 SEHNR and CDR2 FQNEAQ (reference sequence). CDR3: CASKRDPDTQYF. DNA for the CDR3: TGTGCCAGCAAGAGGGATCCAGATACGCAGTATTTT. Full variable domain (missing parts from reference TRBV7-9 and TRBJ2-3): DTGVSQNPRHKITKRGQNVTFRCDPISEHNRLYWYRQTLGQGPEFLTYFQNEAQLEKSRLLSDRFSAERPKGSFSTLEIQRTEQGDSAMYLCASKRDPDTQYFGPGTRLTVL.

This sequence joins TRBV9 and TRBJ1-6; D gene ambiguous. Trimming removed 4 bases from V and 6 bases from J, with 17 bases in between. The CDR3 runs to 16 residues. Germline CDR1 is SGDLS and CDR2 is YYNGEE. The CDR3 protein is CASSSRADYLNSPLHF. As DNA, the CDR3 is TGTGCCAGCAGCTCCCGGGCAGACTACCTTAATTCACCCCTCCACTTT.

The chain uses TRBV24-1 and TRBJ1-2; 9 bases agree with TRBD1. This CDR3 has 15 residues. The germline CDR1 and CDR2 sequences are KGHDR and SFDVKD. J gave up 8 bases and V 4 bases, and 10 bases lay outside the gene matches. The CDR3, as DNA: TGTGCCACCAGTGAGGCCCAGGGACAGGGACAAGGCTACACCTTC. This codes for CATSEAQGQGQGYTF.

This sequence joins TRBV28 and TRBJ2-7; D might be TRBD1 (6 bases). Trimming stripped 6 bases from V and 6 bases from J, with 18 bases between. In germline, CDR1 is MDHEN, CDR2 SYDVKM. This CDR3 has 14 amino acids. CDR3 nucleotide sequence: TGTGCCAGCAGCCGGCGTCGGCAGGGGATCGAGCAGTACTTC. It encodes CASSRRRQGIEQYF.